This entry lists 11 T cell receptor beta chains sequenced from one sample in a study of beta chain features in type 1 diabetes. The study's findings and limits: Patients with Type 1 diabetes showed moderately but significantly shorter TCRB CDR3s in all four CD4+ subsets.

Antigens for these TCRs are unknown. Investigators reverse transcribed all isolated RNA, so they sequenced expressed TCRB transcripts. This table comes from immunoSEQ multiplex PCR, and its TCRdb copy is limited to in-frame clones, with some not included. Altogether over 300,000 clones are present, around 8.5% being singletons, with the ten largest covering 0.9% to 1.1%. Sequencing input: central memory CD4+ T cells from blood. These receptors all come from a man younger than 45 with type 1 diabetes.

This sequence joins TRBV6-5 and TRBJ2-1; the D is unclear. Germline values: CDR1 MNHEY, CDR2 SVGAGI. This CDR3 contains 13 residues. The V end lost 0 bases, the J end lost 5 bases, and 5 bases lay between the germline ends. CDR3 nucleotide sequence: TGTGCCAGCAGTTACTCGTTTGACAATGAGCAGTTCTTC. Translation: CASSYSFDNEQFF.

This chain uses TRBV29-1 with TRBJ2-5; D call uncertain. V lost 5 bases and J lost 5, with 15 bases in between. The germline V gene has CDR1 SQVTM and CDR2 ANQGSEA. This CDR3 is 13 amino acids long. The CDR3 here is CSVSTGVGETQYF. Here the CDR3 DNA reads TGCAGCGTTTCGACCGGCGTTGGGGAGACCCAGTACTTC.

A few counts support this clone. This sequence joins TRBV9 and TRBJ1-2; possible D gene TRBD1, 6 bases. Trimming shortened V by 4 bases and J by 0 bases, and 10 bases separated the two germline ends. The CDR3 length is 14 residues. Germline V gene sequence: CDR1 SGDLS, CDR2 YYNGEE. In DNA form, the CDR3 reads TGTGCCAGCAGCTTAGGGGGTCCTAACTATGGCTACACCTTC. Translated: CASSLGGPNYGYTF.

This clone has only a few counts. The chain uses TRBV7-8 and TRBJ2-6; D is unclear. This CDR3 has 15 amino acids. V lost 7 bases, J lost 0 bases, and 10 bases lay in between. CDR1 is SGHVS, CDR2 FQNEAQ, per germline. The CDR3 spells CASTLLSSGANVLTF. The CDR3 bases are TGTGCCAGCACGCTCCTGAGCTCTGGGGCCAACGTCCTGACTTTC.

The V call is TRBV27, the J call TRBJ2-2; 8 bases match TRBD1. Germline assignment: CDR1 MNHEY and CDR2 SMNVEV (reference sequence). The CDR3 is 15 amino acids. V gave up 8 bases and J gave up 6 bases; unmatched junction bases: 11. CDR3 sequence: CASGYQGALSGELFF. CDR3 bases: TGTGCCAGCGGTTACCAGGGGGCTTTGTCCGGGGAGCTGTTTTTT.

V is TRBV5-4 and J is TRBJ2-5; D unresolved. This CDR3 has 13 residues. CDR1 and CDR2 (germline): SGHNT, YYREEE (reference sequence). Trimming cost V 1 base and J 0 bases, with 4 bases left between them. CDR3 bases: TGTGCCAGCAGCTTGCCGGACCAAGAGACCCAGTACTTC. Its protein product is CASSLPDQETQYF.

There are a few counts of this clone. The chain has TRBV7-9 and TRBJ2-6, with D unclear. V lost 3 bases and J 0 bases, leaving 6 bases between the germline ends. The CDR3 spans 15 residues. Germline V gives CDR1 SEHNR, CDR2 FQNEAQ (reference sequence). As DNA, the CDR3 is TGTGCCAGCAGCTTGGTCCGCTCTGGGGCCAACGTCCTGACTTTC. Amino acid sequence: CASSLVRSGANVLTF.

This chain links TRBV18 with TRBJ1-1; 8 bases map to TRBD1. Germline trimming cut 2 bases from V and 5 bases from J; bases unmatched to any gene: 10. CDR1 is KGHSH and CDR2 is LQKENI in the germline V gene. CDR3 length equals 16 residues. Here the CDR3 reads CASSPGQGAWRTEAFF. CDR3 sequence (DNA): TGTGCCAGCTCACCAGGGCAGGGGGCATGGAGGACTGAAGCTTTCTTT.

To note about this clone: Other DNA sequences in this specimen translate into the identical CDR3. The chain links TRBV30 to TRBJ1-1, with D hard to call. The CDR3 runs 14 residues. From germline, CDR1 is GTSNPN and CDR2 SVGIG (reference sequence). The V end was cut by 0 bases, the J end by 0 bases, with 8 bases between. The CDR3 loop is CAWSVKVMNTEAFF. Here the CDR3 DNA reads TGTGCCTGGAGTGTAAAGGTTATGAACACTGAAGCTTTCTTT.

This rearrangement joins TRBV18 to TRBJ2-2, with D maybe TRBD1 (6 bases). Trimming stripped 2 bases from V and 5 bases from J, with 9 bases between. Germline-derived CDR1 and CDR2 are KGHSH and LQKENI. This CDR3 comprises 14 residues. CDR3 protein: CASSPAGETGELFF. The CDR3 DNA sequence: TGTGCCAGCTCACCAGCAGGGGAAACCGGGGAGCTGTTTTTT.

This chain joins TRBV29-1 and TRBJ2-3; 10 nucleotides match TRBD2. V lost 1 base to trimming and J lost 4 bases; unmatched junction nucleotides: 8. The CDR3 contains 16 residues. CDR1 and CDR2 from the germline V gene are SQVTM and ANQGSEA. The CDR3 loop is CSVEGGSSGGPDTQYF. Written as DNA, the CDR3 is TGCAGCGTTGAAGGGGGTTCTAGCGGGGGACCAGATACGCAGTATTTT.